Listed here are 8 T cell receptor beta chains from one sample, sequenced in a study of cytomegalovirus exposure and HLA in healthy donors. Primers included in the PCR were 60 Vbeta and 13 Jbeta primers. Using immunoSEQ multiplex PCR, the repertoire was profiled, and TCRdb retains in-frame clones only, with some absent. The sample holds 95,000 to 100,000 clones, roughly 80% seen once. Sequencing was done on a sample of PBMCs. These receptor sequences come from a female donor in good health and CMV-seronegative.

This rearrangement joins TRBV19 to TRBJ2-1; TRBD1 agrees at 7 bases. Per germline, CDR1 LNHDA and CDR2 SQIVND (reference sequence). The CDR3 is made up of 14 amino acids. Trimming took 9 bases from V and 6 from J; bases not matched to a gene: 11. CDR3 bases: TGTGCCAGCGACGTAGGGGGCCAGATCAATGAGCAGTTCTTC. This translates into CASDVGGQINEQFF.

The rearrangement uses TRBV6-6 and TRBJ1-1, with a possible D match to TRBD1 (6 bases). Trimming stripped 6 bases from V and 7 bases from J, with 18 bases between. The germline V gene has CDR1 MNHNY and CDR2 SVGAGI (reference sequence). This CDR3 contains 14 residues. CDR3 sequence (DNA): TGTGCCAGCAGAGTTACGAGAACAGGGTTTGAAGCTTTCTTT. Residues: CASRVTRTGFEAFF.

The CDR3 protein is CASFLLADTGELFF. The CDR3 DNA follows: TGTGCCAGCTTTTTGCTAGCGGACACCGGGGAGCTGTTTTTT. This chain connects TRBV6-6 to TRBJ2-2; TRBD2 agrees at 7 bases. Germline CDR1 reads MNHNY; CDR2 reads SVGAGI (reference sequence). The junction had 6 bases not matched to a gene; V was cut back by 8 bases and J by 3 bases. The CDR3 has 14 residues.

The V call is TRBV5-1, the J call TRBJ1-1; TRBD1 aligns across 10 bases. Germline V gives CDR1 SGHRS, CDR2 YFSETQ. V was pared by 2 bases and J by 6 bases, with 7 bases of the junction left unmatched. This CDR3 is 15 amino acids long. CDR3 nucleotides: TGCGCCAGCAGCTTCTCCGGGACAGGGGTCGCTGAAGCTTTCTTT. Translating gives CASSFSGTGVAEAFF.

V usage is TRBV7-9 and J usage is TRBJ2-7, with TRBD1 matching over 8 bases. The CDR3 covers 15 residues. V lost 5 bases and J lost 3; bases outside the gene matches: 9. Germline V lookup: CDR1 SEHNR, CDR2 FQNEAQ (reference sequence). CDR3 nucleotides: TGTGCCAGCAGCCTGACAGGGGTCGGGGGCTACGAGCAGTACTTC. Its translation: CASSLTGVGGYEQYF.

The chain carries TRBV4-3 and TRBJ1-5; a possible D gene is TRBD1 (6 bases). Per the germline V gene, CDR1 is LGHNA and CDR2 is YSLEER. V lost 0 bases to trimming and J lost 4 bases, with 7 bases between them. This CDR3 comprises 14 residues. The CDR3 region is CASSQDRGNQPQHF. CDR3 bases: TGCGCCAGCAGCCAAGACAGGGGTAATCAGCCCCAGCATTTT.

The chain has TRBV5-1 and TRBJ1-1, with D possibly matching TRBD1 (6 bases). The V end was cut by 1 base, the J end by 1 base, with 11 bases between. CDR3 size: 15 residues. Germline CDR1 is SGHRS and CDR2 is YFSETQ. The CDR3 coding sequence is TGCGCCAGCAGCTTGTCTCCGGGACAGAACACTGAAGCTTTCTTT. Its translation: CASSLSPGQNTEAFF.

This chain joins TRBV6-4 and TRBJ2-1, with 14 positions matching TRBD2. The length of the CDR3 is 15 residues. V lost 3 bases and J lost 8; bases outside the gene matches: 3. CDR1 is MRHNA, CDR2 SNTAGT, per germline. The CDR3 loop reads CASSEGTSGSDEQFF. CDR3 nucleotides: TGTGCCAGCAGTGAGGGGACTAGCGGGAGTGATGAGCAGTTCTTC.